This T cell receptor beta chain came from a study of a mutant IDH1 vaccine in newly diagnosed glioma. Time point meaning: week 35, safety follow-up. Alongside topical imiquimod, each dose of vaccine comprised 300 ug of mutant IDH1 20-mer peptide. As for this clone: Its antigen is not known.

TCRdb's table, derived via immunoSEQ multiplex PCR, lists solely in-frame clones and lacks some. The sample has 42,000 or so clones, around 83% seen once; the top ten hold 4.5% to 5.5%. There are 14 residues in the CDR3. The germline CDR1 and CDR2 sequences are SGHTA and FQGNSA. V lost 1 base to trimming and J lost 10 bases, with 14 bases between them. The sequence was collected from a woman aged 45-60 years with glioma. Here the sequenced sample was PBMCs, taken from a glioma patient whose treatment included an IDH1 peptide vaccine. The chain couples TRBV7-2 to TRBJ1-5; D not resolved. Here the CDR3 reads CASSLGSLPAPQHF. Here the CDR3 DNA reads TGTGCCAGCAGCTTAGGTTCTCTCCCCGCACCCCAGCATTTT.